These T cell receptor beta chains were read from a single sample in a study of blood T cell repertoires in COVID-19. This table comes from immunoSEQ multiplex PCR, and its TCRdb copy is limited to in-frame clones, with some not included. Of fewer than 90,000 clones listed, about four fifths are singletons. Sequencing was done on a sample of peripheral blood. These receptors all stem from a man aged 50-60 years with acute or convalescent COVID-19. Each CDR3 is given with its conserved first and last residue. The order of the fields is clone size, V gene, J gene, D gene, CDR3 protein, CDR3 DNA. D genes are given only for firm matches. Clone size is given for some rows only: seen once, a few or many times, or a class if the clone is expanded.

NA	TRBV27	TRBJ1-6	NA	CASSLSSAYNSPLHF	TGTGCCAGCAGTTTATCTTCAGCCTATAATTCACCCCTCCACTTT
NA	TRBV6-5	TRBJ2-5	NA	CASSYSGTQETQYF	TGTGCCAGCAGTTACTCTGGGACTCAAGAGACCCAGTACTTC
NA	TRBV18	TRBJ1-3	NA	CASSTTTRNSGNTIYF	TGTGCCAGCTCAACGACGACTCGTAACTCTGGAAACACCATATATTTT
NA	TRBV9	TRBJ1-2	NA	CASSRQQGQNYGYTF	TGTGCCAGCAGTCGGCAACAGGGTCAAAACTATGGCTACACCTTC
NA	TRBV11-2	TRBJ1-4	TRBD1	CASRWRGQGALANEKLFF	TGTGCCAGCAGGTGGAGAGGGCAGGGGGCCCTTGCTAATGAAAAACTGTTTTTT
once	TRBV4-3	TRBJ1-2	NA	CASSQETGYYGYTF	TGCGCCAGCAGCCAAGAAACAGGGTACTATGGCTACACCTTC
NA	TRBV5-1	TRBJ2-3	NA	CASSLGGTDTQYF	TGCGCCAGCAGCTTAGGGGGCACAGATACGCAGTATTTT
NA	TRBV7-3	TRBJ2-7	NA	CASSLGAAYSLDEQYF	TGTGCCAGCAGCTTAGGGGCGGCCTACTCTTTGGACGAGCAGTACTTC
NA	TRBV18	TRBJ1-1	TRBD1	CASSQQGMNTEAFF	TGTGCCAGCTCCCAACAGGGGATGAACACTGAAGCTTTCTTT
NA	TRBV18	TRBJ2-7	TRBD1	CASSPEGASSEQYF	TGTGCCAGCTCACCAGAGGGGGCCTCCTCCGAGCAGTACTTC
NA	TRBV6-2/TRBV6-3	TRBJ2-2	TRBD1	CASSSRQGGTGELFF	TGTGCCAGCAGTTCCAGACAGGGGGGGACCGGGGAGCTGTTTTTT
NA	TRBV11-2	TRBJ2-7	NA	CASSSFYEQYF	TGTGCCAGCAGCTCCTTCTACGAGCAGTACTTC
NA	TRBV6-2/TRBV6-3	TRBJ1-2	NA	CASRPTGNYGYTF	TGTGCCAGCCGCCCGACAGGCAACTATGGCTACACCTTC
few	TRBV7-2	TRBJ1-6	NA	CASSLGTLKTPLHF	TGTGCCAGCAGCTTGGGGACACTGAAGACACCCCTCCACTTT
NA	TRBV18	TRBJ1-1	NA	CASSPQGGGEAFF	TGTGCCAGCTCTCCCCAGGGAGGGGGTGAAGCTTTCTTT
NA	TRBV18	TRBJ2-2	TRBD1	CASSPLQGAGELFF	TGTGCCAGCTCACCACTCCAGGGGGCCGGGGAGCTGTTTTTT
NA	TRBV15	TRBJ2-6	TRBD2	CATTPSGDSGANVLTF	TGTGCCACCACGCCTAGCGGTGACTCTGGGGCCAACGTCCTGACTTTC
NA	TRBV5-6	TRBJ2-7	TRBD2	CASSLSGGEQYF	TGTGCCAGCAGCTTGTCCGGGGGGGAGCAGTACTTC
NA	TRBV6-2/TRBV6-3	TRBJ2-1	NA	CASSSRGTVGNEQFF	TGTGCCAGCAGTTCTCGGGGGACAGTGGGCAATGAGCAGTTCTTC
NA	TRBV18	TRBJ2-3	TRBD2	CASSDGGRADTQYF	TGTGCCAGCTCTGACGGGGGGAGGGCCGATACGCAGTATTTT
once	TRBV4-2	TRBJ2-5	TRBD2	CASSQEEWEGGQETQYF	TGTGCCAGCAGCCAAGAGGAGTGGGAGGGAGGTCAAGAGACCCAGTACTTC
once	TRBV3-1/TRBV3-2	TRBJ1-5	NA	CASSLKNQPQHF	TGTGCCAGCAGCCTTAAAAATCAGCCCCAGCATTTT
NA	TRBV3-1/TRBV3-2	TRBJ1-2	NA	CASSPGSHGYTF	TGTGCCAGCAGCCCCGGGTCGCATGGCTACACCTTC
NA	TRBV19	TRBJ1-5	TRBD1	CATSRTGREGNQPQHF	TGTGCCACCTCGCGGACAGGGAGAGAGGGCAATCAGCCCCAGCATTTT
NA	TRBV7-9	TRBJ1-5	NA	CASSLEGRNQPQHF	TGTGCCAGCAGCTTAGAGGGGCGAAATCAGCCCCAGCATTTT
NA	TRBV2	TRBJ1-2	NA	CASTQGTPDYGYTF	TGTGCCAGCACTCAGGGGACCCCAGACTATGGCTACACCTTC
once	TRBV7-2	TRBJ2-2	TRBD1	CASSWDRGNTGELFF	TGTGCCAGCAGCTGGGACAGGGGGAACACCGGGGAGCTGTTTTTT
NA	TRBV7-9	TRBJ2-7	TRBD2	CASRTTSGGIEQYF	TGTGCCAGCAGGACGACTAGCGGGGGGATCGAGCAGTACTTC
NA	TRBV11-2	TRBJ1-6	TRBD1	CASRPTGTGGNSPLHF	TGTGCCAGCAGGCCAACCGGGACAGGGGGGAATTCACCCCTCCACTTT
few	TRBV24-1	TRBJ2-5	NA	CATSDTGYQETQYF	TGTGCCACCAGTGATACAGGGTACCAAGAGACCCAGTACTTC
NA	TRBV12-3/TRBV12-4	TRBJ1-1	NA	CASSLGRGSEAFF	TGTGCCAGCAGTTTAGGGCGGGGGAGTGAAGCTTTCTTT
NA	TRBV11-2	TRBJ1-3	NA	CASGHFGSGNTIYF	TGTGCCAGCGGACATTTCGGTTCTGGAAACACCATATATTTT
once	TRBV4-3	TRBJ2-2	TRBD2	CASSQDRGLAGLGELFF	TGCGCCAGCAGCCAAGATCGGGGACTAGCGGGACTGGGGGAGCTGTTTTTT
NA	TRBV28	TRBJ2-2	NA	CASSLDAPKPGELFF	TGTGCCAGCAGTTTAGATGCGCCCAAACCCGGGGAGCTGTTTTTT
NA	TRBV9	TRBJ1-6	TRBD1	CASSVGTENSPLHF	TGTGCCAGCAGCGTGGGGACAGAGAATTCACCCCTCCACTTT
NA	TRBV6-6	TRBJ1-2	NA	CASSYSERANYGYTF	TGTGCCAGCAGTTACTCGGAGCGAGCTAACTATGGCTACACCTTC
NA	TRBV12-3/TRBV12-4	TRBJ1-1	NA	CASSRGSNTEAFF	TGTGCCAGCAGTCGCGGGTCGAACACTGAAGCTTTCTTT
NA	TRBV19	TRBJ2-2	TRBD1	CASSRTGQTGELFF	TGTGCCAGTAGTAGGACAGGGCAGACCGGGGAGCTGTTTTTT
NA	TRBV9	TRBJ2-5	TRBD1	CASSPRGQGQAETQYF	TGTGCCAGCAGCCCCCGAGGACAGGGACAGGCTGAGACCCAGTACTTC
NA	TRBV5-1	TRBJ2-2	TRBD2	CASSTKTGPETSGDAGELFF	TGCGCCAGCAGCACCAAGACAGGGCCTGAGACTAGCGGGGACGCCGGGGAGCTGTTTTTT
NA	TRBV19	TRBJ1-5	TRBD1	CASSSLQGAPHQPQHF	TGTGCCAGTAGTTCCTTACAGGGGGCGCCGCATCAGCCCCAGCATTTT
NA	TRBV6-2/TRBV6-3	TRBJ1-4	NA	CASSYSTLYGNEKLFF	TGTGCCAGCAGTTACTCGACTCTTTATGGAAATGAAAAACTGTTTTTT
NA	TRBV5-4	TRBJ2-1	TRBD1	CASSPDLTGIEQFF	TGTGCCAGCAGCCCGGACCTGACAGGGATTGAGCAGTTCTTC
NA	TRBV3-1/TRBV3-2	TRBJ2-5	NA	CASSQPDRQETQYF	TGTGCCAGCAGCCAGCCGGACAGACAAGAGACCCAGTACTTC
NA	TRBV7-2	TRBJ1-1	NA	CASSLALGSRKNTEAFF	TGTGCCAGCAGCTTAGCGCTAGGGAGCAGGAAAAACACTGAAGCTTTCTTT
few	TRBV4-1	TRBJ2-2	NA	CASSQDRAGTGELFF	TGCGCCAGCAGCCAAGATCGGGCGGGCACCGGGGAGCTGTTTTTT
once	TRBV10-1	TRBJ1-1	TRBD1	CASSDGGTGGGTEAFF	TGCGCCAGCAGCGACGGGGGGACAGGGGGTGGCACTGAAGCTTTCTTT
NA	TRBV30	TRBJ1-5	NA	CAWSKDRMDQPQHF	TGTGCCTGGAGTAAGGACAGAATGGATCAGCCCCAGCATTTT
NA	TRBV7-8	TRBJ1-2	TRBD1	CASSLAVPGQGNGYTF	TGTGCCAGCAGCTTAGCGGTCCCGGGACAGGGGAATGGCTACACCTTC
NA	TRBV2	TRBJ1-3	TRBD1	CASSRNRGQDTIYF	TGTGCCAGCAGTAGGAACAGGGGGCAAGACACCATATATTTT
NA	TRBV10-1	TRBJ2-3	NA	CASSRGPGPDTQYF	TGCGCCAGCAGTCGTGGGCCAGGTCCAGATACGCAGTATTTT
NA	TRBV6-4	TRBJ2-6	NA	CASSLGQSSGANVLTF	TGTGCCAGCAGCCTAGGACAGAGCTCTGGGGCCAACGTCCTGACTTTC